This T cell receptor beta chain was captured in a study of blood T cell repertoires in COVID-19. Background on the study: Collection of acute and convalescent COVID-19 samples took place in the United States, Italy and Spain. T cells, B-cell-depleted T cells, or PBMCs provided the cDNA or gDNA that served as material.

The CDR3 sequence is 15 residues long. Germline CDR1 and CDR2: MDHEN and SYDVKM. V lost 2 bases to trimming and J lost 5 bases, with 13 bases between them. Libraries were prepared by immunoSEQ multiplex PCR; TCRdb keeps only in-frame clonotypes and omits some of them. This repertoire shows a few hundred thousand clones, approximately 85% found once; its top ten account for just over 7%. The chain links TRBV28 to TRBJ1-5, with a possible D match to TRBD1 (5 bases). This sequence was found in a human donor in a cohort sampled during active COVID-19. Material for sequencing was peripheral blood. The CDR3 bases are TGTGCCAGCAGTTTAGAAAGGGGTCGAGATCAGCCCCAGCATTTT. The encoded protein is CASSLERGRDQPQHF. Variable domain in full (rest from reference TRBV28 and TRBJ1-5): DVKVTQSSRYLVKRTGEKVFLECVQDMDHENMFWYRQDPGLGLRLIYFSYDVKMKEKGDIPEGYSVSREKKERFSLILESASTNQTSMYLCASSLERGRDQPQHFGDGTRLSIL.